Included here is one T cell receptor beta chain sequence, with context. The protocol was immunoSEQ multiplex PCR, while the TCRdb copy is restricted to in-frame clones and leaves out a portion. The sample lists about 93,000 clones, 95% occurring once. The data belong to a study of technical replicates of blood from four donors. V dropped 1 base and J dropped 13 bases, with 16 bases sitting between them. The CDR3 sequence is 14 residues long. Germline loops: CDR1 MGHRA, CDR2 YSYEKL. The sequenced sample consisted of T cells isolated from PBMCs. V usage is TRBV4-1 and J usage is TRBJ2-2; D not certain. The receptor was derived from a human donor in good health. The CDR3 bases are TGCGCCAGCAGCCAAGCAGGTCCCGCGATCGGGCTGTTTTTT. Encoded protein: CASSQAGPAIGLFF.